A selection of T cell receptor beta chains follows, all from one sample in a study of blood T cell repertoires in COVID-19. Sequenced by immunoSEQ multiplex PCR; TCRdb stores in-frame clones only, minus some. The data contain approximately 150,000 clones, 70% to 90% of them singletons. The sequenced material came from peripheral blood. Receptor source: a woman aged 55-69 years with acute or convalescent COVID-19. The CDR3 runs from the conserved cysteine through the conserved F or W. Each record gives: V gene, D gene, CDR3 protein. D genes are given only for firm matches.

V gene: TRBV9
D gene: TRBD2
CDR3 protein: CASSVHSGAANTGELFF

V gene: TRBV5-1
D gene: NA
CDR3 protein: CASSGTTATSGNTIYF

V gene: TRBV3-1/TRBV3-2
D gene: TRBD1
CDR3 protein: CASSRQQGMGGYTF

V gene: TRBV15
D gene: TRBD2
CDR3 protein: CATSRDPRAGGQETQYF

V gene: TRBV6-5
D gene: TRBD1
CDR3 protein: CASSSPDRVYEQYF

V gene: TRBV5-6
D gene: TRBD1
CDR3 protein: CASSLVGQGRRSGYTF

V gene: TRBV4-2
D gene: NA
CDR3 protein: CASSQDPRNTEAFF

V gene: TRBV4-2
D gene: TRBD1
CDR3 protein: CASSLTTGGGPSGANVLTF

V gene: TRBV5-1
D gene: NA
CDR3 protein: CASSFKMSSYEQYF

V gene: TRBV4-2
D gene: TRBD1
CDR3 protein: CASSRQEGARGWNGYTF

V gene: TRBV4-3
D gene: NA
CDR3 protein: CASSQVRTGELFF

V gene: TRBV7-8
D gene: TRBD2
CDR3 protein: CASSLGNSGGYNEQFF

V gene: TRBV11-1
D gene: TRBD1
CDR3 protein: CASRDRVSMNTEAFF

V gene: TRBV19
D gene: TRBD1
CDR3 protein: CASSEVRDSFSSGNTIYF

V gene: TRBV12-3/TRBV12-4
D gene: NA
CDR3 protein: CASSFRGNYGYTF

V gene: TRBV5-1
D gene: TRBD1
CDR3 protein: CASSSDRGDEQFF

V gene: TRBV6-2/TRBV6-3
D gene: TRBD1
CDR3 protein: CASSPAGGGSPLHF

V gene: TRBV5-4
D gene: NA
CDR3 protein: CASSQRSAGLAANSPLHF

V gene: TRBV7-2
D gene: NA
CDR3 protein: CASRQLGGPGELFF

V gene: TRBV7-2
D gene: TRBD1
CDR3 protein: CASSLAGGGSNQPQHF

V gene: TRBV7-9
D gene: NA
CDR3 protein: CARIGQLSNTEAFF

V gene: TRBV28
D gene: TRBD2
CDR3 protein: CASSLGGGGTQYF

V gene: TRBV7-9
D gene: TRBD1
CDR3 protein: CASSPRTEGAYTEAFF

V gene: TRBV28
D gene: TRBD1
CDR3 protein: CASSSGQGAPTEAFF

V gene: TRBV11-2
D gene: TRBD1
CDR3 protein: CASSLSAPGGRRGYTF

V gene: TRBV9
D gene: NA
CDR3 protein: CASSTRTEETQYF

V gene: TRBV24-1
D gene: TRBD1
CDR3 protein: CATSDFHGQGDYNEQFF

V gene: TRBV6-6
D gene: TRBD1
CDR3 protein: CASSLNRGENSPLHF

V gene: TRBV7-2
D gene: TRBD2
CDR3 protein: CASSSAGGWETQYF

V gene: TRBV19
D gene: NA
CDR3 protein: CASSVTGNTEAFF

V gene: TRBV24-1
D gene: TRBD2
CDR3 protein: CATSEAGTSGKETQYF

V gene: TRBV6-5
D gene: TRBD1
CDR3 protein: CASKGQGAGTGELFF

V gene: TRBV5-1
D gene: TRBD1
CDR3 protein: CASSSTRDRGYEQYF

V gene: TRBV3-1/TRBV3-2
D gene: TRBD2
CDR3 protein: CASTHLAGGQNEQFF

V gene: TRBV19
D gene: TRBD2
CDR3 protein: CASSPRTSADTQYF

V gene: TRBV9
D gene: NA
CDR3 protein: CASSVAGTLNSPLHF

V gene: TRBV20-1
D gene: NA
CDR3 protein: CSASMSTHAQETQYF

V gene: TRBV7-8
D gene: TRBD2
CDR3 protein: CASTRSGGRTSSYNEQFF

V gene: TRBV6-5
D gene: TRBD1
CDR3 protein: CASSYVVGRGRTEAFF

V gene: TRBV29-1
D gene: TRBD1
CDR3 protein: CSVEGPGQGPYTEAFF

V gene: TRBV6-2/TRBV6-3
D gene: TRBD1
CDR3 protein: CASSYPGGAYEQYF

V gene: TRBV2
D gene: TRBD2
CDR3 protein: CASSLAGGDEQYF

V gene: TRBV19
D gene: NA
CDR3 protein: CASSKYSGSVGQPQHF

V gene: TRBV4-3
D gene: NA
CDR3 protein: CASSQERSAGTVNEQFF

V gene: TRBV7-9
D gene: TRBD1
CDR3 protein: CASSRDRDQPQHF

V gene: TRBV7-9
D gene: NA
CDR3 protein: CASSFNTDTQYF

V gene: TRBV5-8
D gene: TRBD1
CDR3 protein: CASSPGQADSPLHF

V gene: TRBV7-8
D gene: NA
CDR3 protein: CASSSREFYGYTF

V gene: TRBV5-1
D gene: TRBD1
CDR3 protein: CASSLEGTGIDEQYF

V gene: TRBV5-1
D gene: NA
CDR3 protein: CASSSGANSPLHF

V gene: TRBV11-2
D gene: NA
CDR3 protein: CASRAGPNSPLHF

V gene: TRBV25-1
D gene: NA
CDR3 protein: CASETSLYNEQFF

V gene: TRBV15
D gene: TRBD1
CDR3 protein: CATSRAGQAIYNSPLHF

V gene: TRBV7-9
D gene: NA
CDR3 protein: CASSHFQGVRYF

V gene: TRBV30
D gene: NA
CDR3 protein: CAWDHQGGGYTF

V gene: TRBV19
D gene: TRBD2
CDR3 protein: CASSKYRGANTGELFF

V gene: TRBV7-8
D gene: TRBD1
CDR3 protein: CASSLGTGGIGQPQHF

V gene: TRBV15
D gene: NA
CDR3 protein: CATSRERLAVSSYEQYF

V gene: TRBV5-6
D gene: NA
CDR3 protein: CASSSSGFEAFF

V gene: TRBV4-1
D gene: TRBD1
CDR3 protein: CASSQVGTGSSYEQYF